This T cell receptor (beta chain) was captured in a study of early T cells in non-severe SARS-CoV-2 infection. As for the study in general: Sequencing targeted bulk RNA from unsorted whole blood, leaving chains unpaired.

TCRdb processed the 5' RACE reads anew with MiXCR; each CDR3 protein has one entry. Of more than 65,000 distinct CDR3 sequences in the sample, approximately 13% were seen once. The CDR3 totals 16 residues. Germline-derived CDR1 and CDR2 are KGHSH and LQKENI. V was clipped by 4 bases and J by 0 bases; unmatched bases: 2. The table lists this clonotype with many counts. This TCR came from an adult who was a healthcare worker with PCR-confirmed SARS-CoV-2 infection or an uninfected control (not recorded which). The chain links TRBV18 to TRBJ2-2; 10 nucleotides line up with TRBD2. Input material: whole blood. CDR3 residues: CASSLAGGSNTGELFF. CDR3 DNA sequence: TGTGCCAGCTCACTAGCGGGAGGTTCGAACACCGGGGAGCTGTTTTTT.